What follows are 7 T cell receptor beta chains derived from one specimen sequenced in a study of cytomegalovirus exposure and HLA in healthy donors. Assay: immunoSEQ multiplex PCR; the TCRdb copy retains only in-frame clones and omits some. The sample contains approximately 200,000 clones, roughly three quarters of which appear only once. Sequencing was performed on PBMCs. The receptors were gathered from a woman aged 30 to 39 in good health and CMV-seronegative.

In this sample, this clone turned up a few times. The chain combines TRBV13 with TRBJ2-6; 9 bases fit TRBD1. The CDR3 extends over 17 amino acids. Germline loops: CDR1 PRHDT, CDR2 FYEKMQ (reference sequence). The V segment lost 0 bases and the J segment 4 bases; nucleotides outside the gene matches: 4. CDR3 region: CASSLGGTGSGANVLTF. CDR3 DNA: TGTGCCAGCAGCTTAGGTGGGACAGGGTCCGGGGCCAACGTCCTGACTTTC.

The chain employs TRBV6-5 and TRBJ1-1; D gene ambiguous. The CDR3 runs to 13 residues. V was clipped by 6 bases and J by 6 bases, with 14 bases between them. CDR1 is MNHEY, CDR2 SVGAGI, per germline. CDR3 DNA: TGTGCCAGCAGCTCAATCTTAGGAGCTGAAGCTTTCTTT. The encoded protein is CASSSILGAEAFF.

V usage is TRBV6-1 and J usage is TRBJ2-5; 9 positions match TRBD2. The CDR3 spans 15 residues. Germline V gene sequence: CDR1 MNHNS, CDR2 SASEGT. V shed 5 bases and J 3 bases; nucleotides not matched to a gene: 7. The CDR3 DNA is TGTGCCAGCAGTCGGGCGGGAGGGACAGAAGAGACCCAGTACTTC. Translation: CASSRAGGTEETQYF.

This sequence joins TRBV6-1 and TRBJ1-1; 9 bases line up with TRBD1. The germline V gene encodes CDR1 MNHNS and CDR2 SASEGT. After removal of 7 bases from V and 4 bases from J, the junction contained 10 bases not matched to a gene. There are 15 residues in the CDR3. CDR3 region: CASTWNRGLTTEAFF. The CDR3 coding sequence is TGTGCCAGCACCTGGAACAGGGGGCTAACCACTGAAGCTTTCTTT.

This clone was seen a handful of times. The genes are TRBV18 and TRBJ1-2; possible D gene TRBD1, 5 bases. The germline V gene encodes CDR1 KGHSH and CDR2 LQKENI. The ends were cut back, 5 bases at V and 2 bases at J, with 9 bases in the middle. The CDR3 is made up of 13 amino acids. CDR3 residues: CASSSRQNYGYTF. Here the CDR3 DNA reads TGTGCCAGCTCATCCCGACAGAACTATGGCTACACCTTC.

This clone has just one count. This sequence joins TRBV11-2 and TRBJ2-1, with TRBD2 identical over 7 bases. This CDR3 is built from 14 residues. Germline V gives CDR1 SGHAT, CDR2 FQNNGV. Germline trimming cut 7 bases from V and 4 bases from J; bases unmatched to any gene: 7. The CDR3 here is CASTLPGGYNEQFF. In DNA form, the CDR3 reads TGTGCCAGCACCCTGCCCGGGGGGTACAATGAGCAGTTCTTC.

Here the CDR3 reads CATTNAGQGSQPQHF. Written as DNA, the CDR3 is TGTGCCACCACCAACGCGGGACAGGGTTCTCAGCCCCAGCATTTT. The chain has TRBV6-1 and TRBJ1-5; 9 nucleotides match TRBD1. Losses at the gene ends were 10 bases for V and 6 bases for J; bases not matched to a gene: 13. Per germline, CDR1 MNHNS and CDR2 SASEGT. This CDR3 has 15 amino acids.